This T cell receptor (beta chain) was retrieved from a study of shared clonotypes between healthy human individuals. About the research overall: The study used three CD4 naive, three CD4 memory, two CD8 naive and one CD8 memory plate per donor.

Broader study findings: Only blood underwent sampling, and tissue repertoires likely differ. Despite large depth, sorted-subset datasets appeared incompletely sequenced.

This clone came up a few times. Its antigen remains unidentified. Germline V gene lookup returns CDR1 LNHDA and CDR2 SQIVND (reference sequence). J lost 5 bases, V lost 5 bases, and 4 bases had no gene match. This CDR3 comprises 14 residues. For sorted subsets, 150 to 200 ng DNA per replicate equaled 30,000 or so T cell genomes. Using immunoSEQ multiplex PCR, the repertoire was profiled, and TCRdb retains in-frame clones only, with some absent. The sample contains 950,000 to 1,100,000 clones, approximately 80% of which appear only once. Material for sequencing was memory CD4+ T cells from PBMCs. Regarding subset: CD45RA-negative fraction. The clonotype comes from a man aged 18-30 years in good health. Some clones in this sample may be carry-over from other donors' samples. V gene TRBV19 combines with J gene TRBJ2-3; TRBD2 aligns across 10 bases. For the CDR3, the DNA is TGTGCCAGTAGTCCTAGCGGGAGTGTAGATACGCAGTATTTT. Translated, it gives CASSPSGSVDTQYF.